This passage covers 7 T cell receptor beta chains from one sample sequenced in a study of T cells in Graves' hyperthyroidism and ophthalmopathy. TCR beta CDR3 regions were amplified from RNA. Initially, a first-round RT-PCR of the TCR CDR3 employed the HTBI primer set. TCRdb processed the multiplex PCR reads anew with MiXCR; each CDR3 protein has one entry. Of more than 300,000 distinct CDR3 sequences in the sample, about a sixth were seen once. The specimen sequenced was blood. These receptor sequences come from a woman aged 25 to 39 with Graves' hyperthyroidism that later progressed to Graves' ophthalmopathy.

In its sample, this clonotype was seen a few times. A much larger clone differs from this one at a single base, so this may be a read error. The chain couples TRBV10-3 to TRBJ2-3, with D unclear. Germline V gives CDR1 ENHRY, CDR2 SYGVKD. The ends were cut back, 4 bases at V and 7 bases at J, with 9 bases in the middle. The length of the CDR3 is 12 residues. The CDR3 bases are TGTGCCATCAGTGGGGCGGAATATACGCAGTATTTT. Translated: CAISGAEYTQYF.

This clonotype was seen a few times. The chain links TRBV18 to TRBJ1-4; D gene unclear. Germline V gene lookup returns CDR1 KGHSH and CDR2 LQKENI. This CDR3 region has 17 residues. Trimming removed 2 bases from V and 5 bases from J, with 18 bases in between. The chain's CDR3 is CASSPRRPGPGNEKLFF. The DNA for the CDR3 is TGTGCCAGCTCACCAAGGCGACCCGGGCCCGGGAATGAAAAACTGTTTTTT.

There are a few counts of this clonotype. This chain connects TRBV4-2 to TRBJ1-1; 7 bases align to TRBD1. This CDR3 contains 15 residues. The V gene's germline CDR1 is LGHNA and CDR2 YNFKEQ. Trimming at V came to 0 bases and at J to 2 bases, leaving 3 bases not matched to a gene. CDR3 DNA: TGTGCCAGCAGCCAAGATACAGGGGTAAACACTGAAGCTTTCTTT. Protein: CASSQDTGVNTEAFF.

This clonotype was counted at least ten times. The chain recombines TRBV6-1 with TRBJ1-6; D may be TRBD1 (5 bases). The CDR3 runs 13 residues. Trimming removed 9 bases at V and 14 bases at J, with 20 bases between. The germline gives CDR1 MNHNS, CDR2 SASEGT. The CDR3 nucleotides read TGTGCCAGTTCCGGGACCGGGGGAATGACCCTCCACTTT. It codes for CASSGTGGMTLHF.

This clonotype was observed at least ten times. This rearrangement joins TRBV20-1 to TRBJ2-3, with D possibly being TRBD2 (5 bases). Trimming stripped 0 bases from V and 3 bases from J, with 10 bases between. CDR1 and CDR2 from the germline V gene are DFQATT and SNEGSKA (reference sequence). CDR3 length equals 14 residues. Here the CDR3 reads CSARDGLATDTQYF. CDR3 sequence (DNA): TGCAGTGCTAGAGATGGACTCGCGACAGATACGCAGTATTTT.

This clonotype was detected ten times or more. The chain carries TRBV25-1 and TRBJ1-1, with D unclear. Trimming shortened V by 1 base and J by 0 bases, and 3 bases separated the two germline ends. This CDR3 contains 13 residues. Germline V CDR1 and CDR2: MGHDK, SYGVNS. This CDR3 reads CASSEWMNTEAFF. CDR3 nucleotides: TGTGCCAGCAGTGAATGGATGAACACTGAAGCTTTCTTT.

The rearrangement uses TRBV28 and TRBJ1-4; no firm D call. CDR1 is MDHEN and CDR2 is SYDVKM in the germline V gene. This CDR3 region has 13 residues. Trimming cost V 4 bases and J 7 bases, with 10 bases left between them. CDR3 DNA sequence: TGTGCCAGCAGTTGGAGAGGGCCTGAAAAACTGTTTTTT. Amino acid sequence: CASSWRGPEKLFF.